This T cell receptor beta chain was captured by sequencing in a study of cytomegalovirus exposure and HLA in healthy donors. 60 Vbeta and 13 Jbeta primers were used in PCR. Sequencing was performed with immunoSEQ multiplex PCR; in TCRdb, only in-frame clones are kept and a portion is missing. The table has 110,000 or so clones, 82% seen once; the top ten hold around 1.6%. Concerning this clone itself: As yet, its antigen is unknown.

Findings and limits, study-wide: Reportedly, fewer N-insertions than the approximately 690-donor mean appeared in an Asian-associated ancestry cluster in a later analysis. Presence/absence analyses treated sequencing depth as roughly uniform across donors.

The receptor was derived from a woman in her late teens or twenties in good health and CMV-seronegative. The sample consisted of PBMCs.

CDR3 bases: TGTGCCAGCAGTTCTTACAGGGGAACCGGGGAGCTGTTTTTT. Translation: CASSSYRGTGELFF. The chain combines TRBV7-9 with TRBJ2-2, with TRBD1 matching over 7 bases. The CDR3 contains 14 residues. In germline, CDR1 is SEHNR, CDR2 FQNEAQ (reference sequence). The trim removed 6 bases at V and 5 bases at J, leaving 6 bases unmatched.